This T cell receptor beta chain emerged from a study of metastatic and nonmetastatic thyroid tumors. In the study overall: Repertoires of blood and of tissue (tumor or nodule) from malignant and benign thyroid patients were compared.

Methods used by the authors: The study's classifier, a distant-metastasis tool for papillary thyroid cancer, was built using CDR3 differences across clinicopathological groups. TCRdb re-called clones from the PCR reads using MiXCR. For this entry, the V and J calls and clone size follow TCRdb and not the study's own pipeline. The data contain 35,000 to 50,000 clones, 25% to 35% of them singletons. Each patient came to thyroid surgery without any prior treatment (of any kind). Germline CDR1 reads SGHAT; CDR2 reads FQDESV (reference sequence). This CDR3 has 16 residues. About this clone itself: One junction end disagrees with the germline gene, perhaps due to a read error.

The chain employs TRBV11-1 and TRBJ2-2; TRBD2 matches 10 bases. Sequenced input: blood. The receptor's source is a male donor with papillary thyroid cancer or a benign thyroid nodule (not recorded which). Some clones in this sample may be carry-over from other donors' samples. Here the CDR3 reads CASSWGTSANTVELFF. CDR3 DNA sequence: TGTGCCAGCAGCTGGGGGACTAGCGCGAACACCGTGGAGCTGTTTTTT.